Sequencing of this T cell receptor (beta chain) was carried out in a study of cytomegalovirus exposure and HLA in healthy donors. Primers included in the PCR were 60 Vbeta and 13 Jbeta primers. The protocol was immunoSEQ multiplex PCR, while the TCRdb copy is restricted to in-frame clones and leaves out a portion. The sample lists around 100,000 clones; 55% to 75% were seen once. The junction had 2 bases not matched to a gene; V was cut back by 0 bases and J by 2 bases. The length of the CDR3 is 16 residues. The germline CDR1 and CDR2 sequences are SGHRS and YFSETQ. The chain couples TRBV5-1 to TRBJ2-6, with 7 bases fitting TRBD1. Sequences were obtained from PBMCs. This TCR was recovered from a man in his thirties or forties in good health and CMV-seropositive. The CDR3 DNA reads as TGCGCCAGCAGCTTGGGGGGACAGACTGGGGCCAACGTCCTGACTTTC. Its translation is CASSLGGQTGANVLTF. The whole variable domain, filled in from reference TRBV5-1 and TRBJ2-6, reads KAGVTQTPRYLIKTRGQQVTLSCSPISGHRSVSWYQQTPGQGLQFLFEYFSETQRNKGNFPGRFSGRQFSNSRSEMNVSTLELGDSALYLCASSLGGQTGANVLTFGAGSRLTVL.